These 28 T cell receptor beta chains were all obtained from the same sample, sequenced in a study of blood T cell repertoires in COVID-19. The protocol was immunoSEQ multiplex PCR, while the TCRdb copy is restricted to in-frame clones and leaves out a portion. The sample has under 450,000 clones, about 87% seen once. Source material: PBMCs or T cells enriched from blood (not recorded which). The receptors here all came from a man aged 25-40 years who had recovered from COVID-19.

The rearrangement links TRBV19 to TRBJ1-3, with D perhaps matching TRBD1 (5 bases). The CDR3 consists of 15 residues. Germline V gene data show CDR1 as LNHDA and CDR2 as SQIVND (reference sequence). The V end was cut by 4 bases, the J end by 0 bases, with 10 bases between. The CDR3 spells CASSRWGFSGNTIYF. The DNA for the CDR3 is TGTGCCAGTAGTAGATGGGGCTTCTCTGGAAACACCATATATTTT.

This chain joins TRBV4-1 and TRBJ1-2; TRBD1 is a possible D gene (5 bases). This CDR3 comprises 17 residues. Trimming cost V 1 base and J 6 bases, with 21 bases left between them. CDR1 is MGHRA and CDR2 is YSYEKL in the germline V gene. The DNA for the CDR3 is TGCGCCAGCAGCCAAGGCTATCAGGGTGAATTTTATAATGGCTACACCTTC. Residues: CASSQGYQGEFYNGYTF.

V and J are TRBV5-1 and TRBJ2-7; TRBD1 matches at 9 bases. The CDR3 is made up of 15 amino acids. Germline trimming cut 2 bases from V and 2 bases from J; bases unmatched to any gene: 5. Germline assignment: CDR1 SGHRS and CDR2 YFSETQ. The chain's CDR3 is CASSFLRDRAYEQYF. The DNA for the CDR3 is TGCGCCAGCAGCTTCCTCCGGGACAGGGCCTACGAGCAGTACTTC.

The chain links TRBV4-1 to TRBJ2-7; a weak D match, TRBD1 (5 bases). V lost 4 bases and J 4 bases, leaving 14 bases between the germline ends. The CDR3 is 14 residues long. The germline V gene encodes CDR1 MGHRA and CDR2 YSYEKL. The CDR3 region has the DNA TGCGCCAGCAGCCTCAGGGTGGGGCAGTACGAGCAGTACTTC. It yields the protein CASSLRVGQYEQYF.

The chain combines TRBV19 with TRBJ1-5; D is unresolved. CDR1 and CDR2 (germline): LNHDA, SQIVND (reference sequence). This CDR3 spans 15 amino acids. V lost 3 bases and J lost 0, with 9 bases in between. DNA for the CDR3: TGTGCCAGTAGTATTACAGCTTATAGCAATCAGCCCCAGCATTTT. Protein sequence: CASSITAYSNQPQHF.

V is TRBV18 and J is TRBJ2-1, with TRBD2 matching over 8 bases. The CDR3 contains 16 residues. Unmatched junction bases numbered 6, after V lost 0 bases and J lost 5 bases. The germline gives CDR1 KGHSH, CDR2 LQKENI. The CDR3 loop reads CASSPPNGLANNEQFF. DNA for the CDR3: TGTGCCAGCTCACCACCGAACGGACTAGCTAACAATGAGCAGTTCTTC.

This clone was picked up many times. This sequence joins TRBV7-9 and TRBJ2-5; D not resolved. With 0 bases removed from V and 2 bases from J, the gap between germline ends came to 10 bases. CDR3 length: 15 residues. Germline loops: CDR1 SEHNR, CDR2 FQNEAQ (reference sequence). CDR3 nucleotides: TGTGCCAGCAGCTTAGCTCCCCTCTTACAAGAGACCCAGTACTTC. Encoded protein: CASSLAPLLQETQYF.

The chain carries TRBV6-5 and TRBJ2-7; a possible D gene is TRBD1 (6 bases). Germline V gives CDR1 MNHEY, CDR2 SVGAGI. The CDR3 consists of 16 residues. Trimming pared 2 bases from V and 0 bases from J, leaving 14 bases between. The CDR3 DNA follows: TGTGCCAGCAGTTACACGACAGGAAATCGCTCCTACGAGCAGTACTTC. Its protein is CASSYTTGNRSYEQYF.

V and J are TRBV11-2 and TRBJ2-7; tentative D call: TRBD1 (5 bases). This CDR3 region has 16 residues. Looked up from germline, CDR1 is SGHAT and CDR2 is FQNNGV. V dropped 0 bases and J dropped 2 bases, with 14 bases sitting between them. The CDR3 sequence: CASSLDSTGDAYEQYF. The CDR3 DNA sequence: TGTGCCAGCAGCTTAGACTCTACAGGAGATGCCTACGAGCAGTACTTC.

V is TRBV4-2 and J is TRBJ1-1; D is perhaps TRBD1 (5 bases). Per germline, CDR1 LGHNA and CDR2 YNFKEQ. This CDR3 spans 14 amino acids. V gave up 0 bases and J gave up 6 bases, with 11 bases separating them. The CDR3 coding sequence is TGTGCCAGCAGCCAAGAGAGACAGAAATCTGAAGCTTTCTTT. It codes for CASSQERQKSEAFF.

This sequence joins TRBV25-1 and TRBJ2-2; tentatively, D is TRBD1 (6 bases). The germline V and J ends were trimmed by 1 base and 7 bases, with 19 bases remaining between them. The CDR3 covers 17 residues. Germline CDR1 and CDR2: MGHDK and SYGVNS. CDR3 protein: CASSESLSGVGVGELFF. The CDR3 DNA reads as TGTGCCAGCAGTGAATCCCTCTCAGGGGTTGGGGTCGGGGAGCTGTTTTTT. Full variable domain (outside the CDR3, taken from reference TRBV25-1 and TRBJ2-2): EADIYQTPRYLVIGTGKKITLECSQTMGHDKMYWYQQDPGMELHLIHYSYGVNSTEKGDLSSESTVSRIRTEHFPLTLESARPSHTSQYLCASSESLSGVGVGELFFGEGSRLTVL.

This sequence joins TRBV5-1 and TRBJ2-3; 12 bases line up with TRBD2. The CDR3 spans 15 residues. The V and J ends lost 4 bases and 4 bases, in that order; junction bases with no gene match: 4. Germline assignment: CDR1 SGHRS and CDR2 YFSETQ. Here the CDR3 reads CASSATSGGADTQYF. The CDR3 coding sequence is TGCGCCAGCAGCGCGACTAGCGGGGGCGCAGATACGCAGTATTTT. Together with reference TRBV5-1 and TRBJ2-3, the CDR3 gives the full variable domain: KAGVTQTPRYLIKTRGQQVTLSCSPISGHRSVSWYQQTPGQGLQFLFEYFSETQRNKGNFPGRFSGRQFSNSRSEMNVSTLELGDSALYLCASSATSGGADTQYFGPGTRLTVL.

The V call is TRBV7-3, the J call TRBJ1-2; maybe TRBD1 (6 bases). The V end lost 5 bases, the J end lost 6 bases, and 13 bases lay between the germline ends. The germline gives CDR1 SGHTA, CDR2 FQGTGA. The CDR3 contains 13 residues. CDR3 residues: CASSPQGKDGYTF. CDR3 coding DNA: TGTGCCAGCAGCCCACAGGGCAAGGATGGCTACACCTTC.

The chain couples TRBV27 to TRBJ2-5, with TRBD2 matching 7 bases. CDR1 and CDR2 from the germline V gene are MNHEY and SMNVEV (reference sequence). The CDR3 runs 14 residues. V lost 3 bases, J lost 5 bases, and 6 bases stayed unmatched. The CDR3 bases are TGTGCCAGCAGTTTGTTGACTAGCCTGGAGACCCAGTACTTC. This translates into CASSLLTSLETQYF.

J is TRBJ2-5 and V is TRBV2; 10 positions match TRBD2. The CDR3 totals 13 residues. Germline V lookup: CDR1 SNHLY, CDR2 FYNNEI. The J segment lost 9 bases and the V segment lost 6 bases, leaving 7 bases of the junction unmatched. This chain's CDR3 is CASRGLAGEPQYF. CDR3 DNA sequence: TGTGCCAGCAGGGGCCTAGCGGGGGAGCCCCAGTACTTC.

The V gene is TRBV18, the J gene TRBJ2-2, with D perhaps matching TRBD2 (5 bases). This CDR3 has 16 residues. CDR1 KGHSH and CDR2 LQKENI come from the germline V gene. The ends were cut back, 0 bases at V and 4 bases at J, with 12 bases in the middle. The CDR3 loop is CASSPPGAGRTGELFF. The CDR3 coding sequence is TGTGCCAGCTCACCACCAGGTGCGGGTCGCACCGGGGAGCTGTTTTTT.

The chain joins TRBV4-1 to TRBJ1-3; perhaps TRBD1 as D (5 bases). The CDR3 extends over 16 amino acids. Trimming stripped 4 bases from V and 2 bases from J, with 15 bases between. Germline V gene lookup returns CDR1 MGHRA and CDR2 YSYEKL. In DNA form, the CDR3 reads TGCGCCAGCAGCCCCCGCGGAGGGGATGCTGGAAACACCATATATTTT. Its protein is CASSPRGGDAGNTIYF.

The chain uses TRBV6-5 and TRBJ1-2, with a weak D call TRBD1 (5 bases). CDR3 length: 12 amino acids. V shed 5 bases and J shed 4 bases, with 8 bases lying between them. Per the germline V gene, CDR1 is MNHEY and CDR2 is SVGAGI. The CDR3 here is CASSRGSYGYTF. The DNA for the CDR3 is TGTGCCAGCAGTAGGGGTTCCTATGGCTACACCTTC.

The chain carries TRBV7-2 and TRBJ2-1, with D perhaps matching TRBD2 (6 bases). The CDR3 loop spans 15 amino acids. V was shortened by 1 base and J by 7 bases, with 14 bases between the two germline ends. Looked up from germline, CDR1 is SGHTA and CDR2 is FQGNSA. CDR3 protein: CASSLDFGGFNEQFF. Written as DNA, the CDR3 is TGTGCCAGCAGCTTAGACTTTGGGGGGTTTAATGAGCAGTTCTTC.

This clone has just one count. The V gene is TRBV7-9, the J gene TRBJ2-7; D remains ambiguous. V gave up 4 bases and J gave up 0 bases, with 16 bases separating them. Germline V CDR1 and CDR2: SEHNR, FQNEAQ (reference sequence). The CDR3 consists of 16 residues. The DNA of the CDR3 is TGTGCCAGCAGCTCCCCCTATGTCTTTAGCTCCTACGAGCAGTACTTC. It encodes CASSSPYVFSSYEQYF.

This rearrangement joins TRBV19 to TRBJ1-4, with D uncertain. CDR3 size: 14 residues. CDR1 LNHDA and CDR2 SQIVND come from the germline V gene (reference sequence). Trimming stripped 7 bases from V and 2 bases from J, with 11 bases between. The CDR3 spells CASIGRATNEKLFF. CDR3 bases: TGTGCCAGTATAGGGAGGGCTACTAATGAAAAACTGTTTTTT.

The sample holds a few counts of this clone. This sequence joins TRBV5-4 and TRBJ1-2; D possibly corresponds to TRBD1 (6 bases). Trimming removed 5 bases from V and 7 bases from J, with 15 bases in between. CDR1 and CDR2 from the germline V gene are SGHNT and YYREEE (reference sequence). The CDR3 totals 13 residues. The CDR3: CASSKDSSSGYTF. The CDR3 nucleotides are TGTGCCAGCAGTAAGGACAGTTCCAGTGGCTACACCTTC.

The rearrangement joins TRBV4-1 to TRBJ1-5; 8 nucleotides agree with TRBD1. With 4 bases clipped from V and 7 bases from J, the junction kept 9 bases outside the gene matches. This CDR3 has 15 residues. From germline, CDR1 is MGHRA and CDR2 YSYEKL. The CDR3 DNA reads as TGCGCCAGCAGCCTACTTACAGGGGGAAGGCAGCCCCAGCATTTT. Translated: CASSLLTGGRQPQHF.

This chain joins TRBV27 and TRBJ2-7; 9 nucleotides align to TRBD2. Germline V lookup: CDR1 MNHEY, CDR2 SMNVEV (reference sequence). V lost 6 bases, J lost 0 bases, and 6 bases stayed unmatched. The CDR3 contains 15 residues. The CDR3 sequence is CASSPSGGISYEQYF. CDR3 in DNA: TGTGCCAGCAGCCCGAGCGGGGGGATCTCCTACGAGCAGTACTTC.

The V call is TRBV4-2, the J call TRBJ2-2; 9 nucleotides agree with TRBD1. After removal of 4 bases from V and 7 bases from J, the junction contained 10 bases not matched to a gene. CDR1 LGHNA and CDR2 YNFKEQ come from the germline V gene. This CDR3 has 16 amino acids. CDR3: CASSPTRDRAGGELFF. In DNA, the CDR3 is TGTGCCAGCAGCCCTACTCGGGACAGGGCCGGCGGGGAGCTGTTTTTT.

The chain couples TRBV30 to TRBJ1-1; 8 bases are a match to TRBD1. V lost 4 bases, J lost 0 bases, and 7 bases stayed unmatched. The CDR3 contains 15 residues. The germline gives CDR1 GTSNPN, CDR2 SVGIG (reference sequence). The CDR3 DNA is TGTGCCTGGACCAGGGGGCCGCTATTGAACACTGAAGCTTTCTTT. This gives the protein CAWTRGPLLNTEAFF.

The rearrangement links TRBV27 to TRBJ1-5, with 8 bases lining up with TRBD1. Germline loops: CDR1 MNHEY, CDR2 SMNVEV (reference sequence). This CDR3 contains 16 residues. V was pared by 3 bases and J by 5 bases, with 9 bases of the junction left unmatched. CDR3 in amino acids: CASSFLGQGLDQPQHF. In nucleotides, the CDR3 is TGTGCCAGCAGTTTTCTCGGACAGGGACTTGATCAGCCCCAGCATTTT.

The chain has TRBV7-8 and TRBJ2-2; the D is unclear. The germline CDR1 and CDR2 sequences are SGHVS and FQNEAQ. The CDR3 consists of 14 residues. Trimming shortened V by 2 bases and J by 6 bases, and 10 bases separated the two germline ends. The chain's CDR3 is CASSLQVSPGELFF. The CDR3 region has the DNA TGTGCCAGCAGCTTACAGGTGTCGCCCGGGGAGCTGTTTTTT.